The rows below give T cell receptor beta chains drawn from one sample of a study of OX40 agonist ivuxolimab in advanced cancers. Some clones are missing from TCRdb's copy, which holds only in-frame ones; the method was immunoSEQ multiplex PCR. The sample lists tens of thousands of clones; 75% to 90% were seen once. This sample comprised CD4+ or CD8+ T cells sorted from blood, obtained in a trial of the OX40 agonist ivuxolimab. The receptors stem from an adult with an advanced solid tumor such as melanoma, head and neck, liver or kidney cancer. CDR3s include the opening cysteine and the closing phenylalanine or tryptophan. A D gene is named only where the DNA matches it firmly. Some rows mark clone size as missing; the rest say once, few, many or name a class of expanded clone.

J: TRBJ2-7
size: -
D: -
V: TRBV28
CDR3: CASKTGGATDEQYF
DNA: TGTGCCAGCAAAACAGGAGGAGCGACCGACGAGCAGTACTTC

J: TRBJ1-1
size: -
D: -
V: TRBV5-1
CDR3: CASSRSTGTEAFF
DNA: TGCGCCAGCAGCCGGTCCACAGGGACTGAAGCTTTCTTT

J: TRBJ2-1
size: -
D: -
V: TRBV29-1
CDR3: CSVGGIMYNEQFF
DNA: TGCAGCGTTGGGGGGATTATGTACAATGAGCAGTTCTTC

J: TRBJ1-5
size: -
D: -
V: TRBV7-2
CDR3: CASSSQEGGQPQHF
DNA: TGTGCCAGCAGCTCGCAGGAGGGTGGGCAGCCCCAGCATTTT

J: TRBJ2-3
size: -
D: -
V: TRBV5-1
CDR3: CASSLVGDSTDTQYF
DNA: TGCGCCAGCAGCTTGGTGGGGGATAGCACAGATACGCAGTATTTT

J: TRBJ1-2
size: -
D: TRBD1
V: TRBV30
CDR3: CAWGQGNYGYTF
DNA: TGTGCCTGGGGACAGGGGAACTATGGCTACACCTTC

J: TRBJ2-1
size: -
D: -
V: TRBV29-1
CDR3: CSVLQGLGNEQFF
DNA: TGCAGCGTTCTACAGGGTCTAGGGAATGAGCAGTTCTTC

J: TRBJ2-7
size: -
D: -
V: TRBV11-3
CDR3: CASSLVEGGEQYF
DNA: TGTGCCAGCAGCTTAGTAGAGGGGGGCGAGCAGTACTTC

J: TRBJ2-3
size: -
D: TRBD1
V: TRBV7-9
CDR3: CASSPGTGVDTQYF
DNA: TGTGCCAGCTCCCCCGGGACAGGGGTTGATACGCAGTATTTT

J: TRBJ2-2
size: -
D: -
V: TRBV10-3
CDR3: CAIRDTNTGELFF
DNA: TGTGCCATACGGGACACCAACACCGGGGAGCTGTTTTTT

J: TRBJ2-2
size: -
D: TRBD1
V: TRBV14
CDR3: CASSQRDRANTGELFF
DNA: TGTGCCAGCAGCCAAAGGGACAGGGCGAACACCGGGGAGCTGTTTTTT

J: TRBJ2-1
size: -
D: TRBD2
V: TRBV5-1
CDR3: CASSSGGPYNEQFF
DNA: TGCGCCAGCAGCTCGGGAGGGCCCTACAATGAGCAGTTCTTC

J: TRBJ2-2
size: -
D: -
V: TRBV7-6
CDR3: CASSTGGRTDYTGELFF
DNA: TGTGCCAGCAGCACCGGCGGGCGGACAGACTACACCGGGGAGCTGTTTTTT

J: TRBJ1-1
size: -
D: TRBD1
V: TRBV27
CDR3: CASSLGQGLMNTEAFF
DNA: TGTGCCAGCAGTTTAGGACAGGGACTCATGAACACTGAAGCTTTCTTT

J: TRBJ1-3
size: -
D: -
V: TRBV28
CDR3: CASSIPTASGNTIYF
DNA: TGTGCCAGCAGTATCCCGACGGCCTCTGGAAACACCATATATTTT

J: TRBJ1-3
size: -
D: -
V: TRBV28
CDR3: CASSLGQRGNTIYF
DNA: TGTGCCAGCAGTTTGGGTCAGCGAGGAAACACCATATATTTT

J: TRBJ2-7
size: -
D: -
V: TRBV7-9
CDR3: CASSLSGYEQYF
DNA: TGTGCCAGCAGCTTATCTGGCTACGAGCAGTACTTC

J: TRBJ1-4
size: -
D: -
V: TRBV28
CDR3: CASSLTNEKLFF
DNA: TGTGCCAGCAGTTTGACTAATGAAAAACTGTTTTTT

J: TRBJ1-1
size: once
D: -
V: TRBV29-1
CDR3: CSVLTYEAFF
DNA: TGCAGCGTTCTGACCTATGAAGCTTTCTTT

J: TRBJ2-2
size: once
D: TRBD2
V: TRBV30
CDR3: CAWSAGLAATGELFF
DNA: TGTGCCTGGAGCGCGGGACTAGCGGCCACCGGGGAGCTGTTTTTT

J: TRBJ2-1
size: -
D: TRBD2
V: TRBV7-9
CDR3: CASSSWGLAGDNEQFF
DNA: TGTGCCAGCAGCTCCTGGGGTCTAGCGGGGGACAATGAGCAGTTCTTC

J: TRBJ1-1
size: -
D: -
V: TRBV7-9
CDR3: CASSLEGGNTEAFF
DNA: TGTGCCAGCAGCTTAGAGGGGGGAAACACTGAAGCTTTCTTT

J: TRBJ2-1
size: -
D: TRBD2
V: TRBV28
CDR3: CASSLFASGNHNEQFF
DNA: TGTGCCAGCAGTTTATTTGCTAGCGGGAACCACAATGAGCAGTTCTTC

J: TRBJ2-1
size: -
D: -
V: TRBV5-1
CDR3: CASSFLGRPSYNEQFF
DNA: TGCGCCAGCAGCTTCCTAGGTCGTCCATCCTACAATGAGCAGTTCTTC

J: TRBJ2-7
size: -
D: TRBD1
V: TRBV6-1
CDR3: CASSEQGEPPYEQYF
DNA: TGTGCCAGCAGCGAGCAGGGGGAGCCCCCTTACGAGCAGTACTTC

J: TRBJ1-1
size: once
D: TRBD1
V: TRBV29-1
CDR3: CSVESPNRGGEAFF
DNA: TGCAGCGTTGAGTCTCCAAACAGGGGCGGTGAAGCTTTCTTT

J: TRBJ2-2
size: -
D: -
V: TRBV27
CDR3: CASSLEGPNTGELFF
DNA: TGTGCCAGCAGTTTAGAGGGGCCGAACACCGGGGAGCTGTTTTTT

J: TRBJ2-3
size: -
D: TRBD1
V: TRBV7-2
CDR3: CASSLAARGPDTQYF
DNA: TGTGCCAGCAGCTTAGCGGCCAGGGGGCCGGATACGCAGTATTTT

J: TRBJ1-1
size: -
D: -
V: TRBV21-1
CDR3: CASSKERGKDTEAFF
DNA: TGTGCCAGCAGCAAAGAAAGGGGGAAAGACACTGAAGCTTTCTTT

J: TRBJ1-4
size: few
D: TRBD1
V: TRBV7-9
CDR3: CASSITAGGASNEKLFF
DNA: TGTGCCAGCAGCATCACCGCAGGGGGCGCGTCTAATGAAAAACTGTTTTTT

J: TRBJ2-5
size: -
D: TRBD1
V: TRBV28
CDR3: CASTPQGTPRETQYF
DNA: TGTGCCAGCACCCCACAGGGGACACCGCGGGAGACCCAGTACTTC

J: TRBJ2-1
size: -
D: TRBD2
V: TRBV14
CDR3: CASSPLAGRGNEQFF
DNA: TGTGCCAGCAGCCCATTAGCGGGAAGGGGCAATGAGCAGTTCTTC

J: TRBJ1-5
size: -
D: -
V: TRBV28
CDR3: CASTLPDGMRPQHF
DNA: TGTGCCAGCACCCTCCCGGACGGAATGAGGCCCCAGCATTTT

J: TRBJ2-5
size: -
D: TRBD1
V: TRBV18
CDR3: CASSPTLRQGSVTQYF
DNA: TGTGCCAGCTCACCCACCTTAAGACAGGGGTCGGTGACCCAGTACTTC

J: TRBJ1-2
size: -
D: -
V: TRBV15
CDR3: CATSSIAGQNYGYTF
DNA: TGTGCCACCAGCAGTATAGCGGGGCAGAACTATGGCTACACCTTC

J: TRBJ2-7
size: -
D: TRBD1
V: TRBV2
CDR3: CASSYTGTGNYEQYF
DNA: TGTGCCAGCAGCTACACCGGGACAGGGAATTACGAGCAGTACTTC

J: TRBJ2-7
size: once
D: TRBD2
V: TRBV5-3
CDR3: CARSHLAGGGYEQYF
DNA: TGTGCCAGAAGCCATCTAGCGGGGGGAGGATACGAGCAGTACTTC

J: TRBJ2-7
size: -
D: TRBD1
V: TRBV28
CDR3: CASSSTRTGGEQYF
DNA: TGTGCCAGCAGTTCTACCCGGACAGGGGGAGAGCAGTACTTC

J: TRBJ1-1
size: -
D: TRBD1
V: TRBV7-3
CDR3: CASSSDRALRTEAFF
DNA: TGTGCCAGCAGCTCAGACAGGGCATTACGCACTGAAGCTTTCTTT

J: TRBJ1-6
size: -
D: -
V: TRBV6-5
CDR3: CASSYSVHDGSPLHF
DNA: TGTGCCAGCAGTTACTCGGTACATGACGGCTCACCCCTCCACTTT

J: TRBJ2-5
size: -
D: -
V: TRBV9
CDR3: CASSADGGLETQYF
DNA: TGTGCCAGCAGCGCGGACGGAGGACTAGAGACCCAGTACTTC

J: TRBJ1-2
size: -
D: -
V: TRBV20-1
CDR3: CSAPGGGGYTF
DNA: TGCAGTGCTCCCGGCGGAGGAGGCTACACCTTC

J: TRBJ1-4
size: once
D: -
V: TRBV7-9
CDR3: CASSLEGLRSNEKLFF
DNA: TGTGCCAGCAGCTTAGAGGGACTTAGATCAAATGAAAAACTGTTTTTT

J: TRBJ2-3
size: -
D: TRBD2
V: TRBV19
CDR3: CASSGLAGGSTDTQYF
DNA: TGTGCCAGTAGTGGTCTAGCGGGAGGGAGCACAGATACGCAGTATTTT

J: TRBJ1-2
size: -
D: -
V: TRBV5-4
CDR3: CASSQAAGYTF
DNA: TGTGCCAGCAGCCAGGCGGCGGGCTACACCTTC